The 15 T cell receptor beta chains reported below all come from one sample, sequenced in a study of T cell responses to AZD1222 COVID-19 vaccine (dated by TCRdb to 2020 to 2022). The sample's time point label is to be understood as: about 28 days (+/-7) after the second vaccine dose. Library prep was done by the immunoSEQ multiplex PCR assay. TCRdb retrieved this table from immuneACCESS and kept in-frame rearrangements only. Not all clones are present; in checked studies, unresolved V genes account for under half, and no reason is known for the remainder. The sample table shows about 130,000 clones, and 80% to 90% are seen once. The ten top clones hold around a tenth of the sample. Sequenced material: peripheral blood, taken 28 days after the second AZD1222 dose. Every receptor here comes from an adult who received the AZD1222 COVID-19 vaccine.

The gene calls are TRBV10-3 and TRBJ2-7; TRBD1 or TRBD2 may be the D gene (5 bases each). The germline V and J ends were trimmed by 10 bases and 3 bases, with 16 bases remaining between them. The CDR3 length is 13 residues. Germline-derived CDR1 and CDR2 are ENHRY and SYGVKD. The chain's CDR3 is CATQELGDYEQYF. The CDR3 DNA reads as TGTGCCACCCAGGAACTAGGGGACTACGAGCAGTACTTC.

The chain combines TRBV6-1 with TRBJ2-5; possible D gene TRBD2, 5 bases. The germline V and J ends were trimmed by 3 bases and 0 bases, with 8 bases remaining between them. This CDR3 has 14 residues. CDR1 and CDR2 (germline): MNHNS, SASEGT. The chain's CDR3 is CASSDEDYQETQYF. CDR3 nucleotides: TGTGCCAGCAGTGATGAGGACTACCAAGAGACCCAGTACTTC.

The rearrangement uses TRBV12-3 or TRBV12-4 and TRBJ1-2; D may be TRBD1 (5 bases). This CDR3 contains 13 residues. V was shortened by 3 bases and J by 6 bases, with 11 bases between the two germline ends. This chain's CDR3 is CASSFGQGNGYTF. The CDR3 DNA is TGTGCCAGCAGTTTCGGGCAGGGAAATGGCTACACCTTC.

The chain is built from TRBV7-2 and TRBJ1-1; D is unresolved. V dropped 2 bases and J dropped 4 bases, with 14 bases sitting between them. Germline CDR1 is SGHTA and CDR2 is FQGNSA. CDR3 length equals 15 residues. The CDR3 protein is CASSLSTRYPTEAFF. The CDR3 bases are TGTGCCAGCAGCTTATCCACCCGATATCCCACTGAAGCTTTCTTT.

The rearrangement joins TRBV7-6 to TRBJ2-7, with 10 bases identical to TRBD2. The junction had 7 bases not matched to a gene; V was cut back by 1 base and J by 4 bases. CDR1 SGHVS and CDR2 FNYEAQ come from the germline V gene. The CDR3 contains 16 residues. In DNA, the CDR3 is TGTGCCAGCAGCTTAGAGGTAGCGGGAGGTTGGTACGAGCAGTACTTC. Its protein product is CASSLEVAGGWYEQYF.

V gene TRBV19 combines with J gene TRBJ1-6; D might be TRBD1 (5 bases). CDR1 LNHDA and CDR2 SQIVND come from the germline V gene (reference sequence). The CDR3 sequence is 14 residues long. V lost 6 bases and J 10 bases, leaving 16 bases between the germline ends. This CDR3 reads CASREGQGWSPLHF. CDR3 nucleotide sequence: TGTGCCAGTAGAGAGGGGCAGGGCTGGTCACCCCTCCACTTT.

This clone has just a few counts. This rearrangement joins TRBV27 to TRBJ2-7; D possibly uses TRBD1 or TRBD2 (5 bases each). Germline V gene data show CDR1 as MNHEY and CDR2 as SMNVEV (reference sequence). CDR3 length equals 15 residues. V lost 6 bases, J lost 7 bases, and 22 bases lay in between. The CDR3 protein is CASSLGPLAGGEQYF. DNA for the CDR3: TGTGCCAGCAGCCTGGGACCCCTGGCTGGAGGAGAGCAGTACTTC.

The CDR3 reads CASSAQDRAGYTF. In DNA, the CDR3 is TGTGCCAGCAGCGCCCAAGACAGGGCTGGCTACACCTTC. This rearrangement joins TRBV9 to TRBJ1-2; 7 bases align to TRBD1. CDR1 is SGDLS and CDR2 is YYNGEE in the germline V gene. J gave up 7 bases and V 3 bases, and 6 bases lay outside the gene matches. There are 13 residues in the CDR3.

This clone was counted once. The chain is built from TRBV2 and TRBJ1-5; D unresolved. The length of the CDR3 is 14 residues. CDR1 and CDR2 from the germline V gene are SNHLY and FYNNEI. V lost 6 bases, J lost 2 bases, and 11 bases lay in between. Here the CDR3 DNA reads TGTGCCAGCAGCCGCGGGCTCGGCAATCAGCCCCAGCATTTT. Translated, it gives CASSRGLGNQPQHF.

The chain carries TRBV20-1 and TRBJ2-7; 8 bases map to TRBD2. The CDR3 has 14 amino acids. In germline, CDR1 is DFQATT, CDR2 SNEGSKA (reference sequence). J lost 1 base, V lost 6 bases, and 8 bases had no gene match. Written as DNA, the CDR3 is TGCAGTGCGAGTAGCGGGGCTGAATCCTACGAGCAGTACTTC. It encodes CSASSGAESYEQYF.

The chain carries TRBV5-1 and TRBJ2-7; 8 bases are a match to TRBD1. CDR3 length equals 14 residues. After removal of 5 bases from V and 4 bases from J, the junction contained 8 bases not matched to a gene. Germline V gives CDR1 SGHRS, CDR2 YFSETQ. The CDR3 bases are TGCGCCAGCAGTGCCGGGACAGGACTTTACGAGCAGTACTTC. It specifies CASSAGTGLYEQYF.

The genes are TRBV18 and TRBJ2-4; 9 bases agree with TRBD1. The germline V gene has CDR1 KGHSH and CDR2 LQKENI. V lost 2 bases, J lost 6 bases, and 11 bases stayed unmatched. This CDR3 is 17 amino acids long. CDR3 sequence: CASSPVRGQGGGNIQYF. In DNA, the CDR3 is TGTGCCAGCTCACCAGTTAGGGGACAGGGCGGGGGAAACATTCAGTACTTC.

This clone appeared a single time. The chain has TRBV5-4 and TRBJ1-1; D might be TRBD1 (5 bases). The CDR3 has 14 amino acids. Germline V gene sequence: CDR1 SGHNT, CDR2 YYREEE (reference sequence). Trimming stripped 2 bases from V and 1 base from J, with 9 bases between. Here the CDR3 DNA reads TGTGCCAGCAGCTTTGAAGGGGAGAACACTGAAGCTTTCTTT. It is translated as CASSFEGENTEAFF.

The CDR3 DNA sequence: TGCGCCAGCAGCTTGGAGCTAGCGGGAGCCGGGGAGCTGTTTTTT. Encoded protein: CASSLELAGAGELFF. The V call is TRBV5-1, the J call TRBJ2-2; 10 bases are a match to TRBD2. This CDR3 comprises 15 residues. V was pared by 0 bases and J by 6 bases, with 2 bases of the junction left unmatched. The V gene's germline CDR1 is SGHRS and CDR2 YFSETQ. The entire variable domain, with the rest obtained from reference TRBV5-1 and TRBJ2-2, is as follows: KAGVTQTPRYLIKTRGQQVTLSCSPISGHRSVSWYQQTPGQGLQFLFEYFSETQRNKGNFPGRFSGRQFSNSRSEMNVSTLELGDSALYLCASSLELAGAGELFFGEGSRLTVL.

The chain combines TRBV19 with TRBJ2-1; perhaps TRBD1 as D (6 bases). CDR3 length: 15 amino acids. Germline CDR1 is LNHDA and CDR2 is SQIVND (reference sequence). V dropped 5 bases and J dropped 4 bases, with 15 bases sitting between them. CDR3: CASSPLGTTYNEQFF. The CDR3 coding sequence is TGTGCCAGTAGTCCATTGGGGACAACATACAATGAGCAGTTCTTC.